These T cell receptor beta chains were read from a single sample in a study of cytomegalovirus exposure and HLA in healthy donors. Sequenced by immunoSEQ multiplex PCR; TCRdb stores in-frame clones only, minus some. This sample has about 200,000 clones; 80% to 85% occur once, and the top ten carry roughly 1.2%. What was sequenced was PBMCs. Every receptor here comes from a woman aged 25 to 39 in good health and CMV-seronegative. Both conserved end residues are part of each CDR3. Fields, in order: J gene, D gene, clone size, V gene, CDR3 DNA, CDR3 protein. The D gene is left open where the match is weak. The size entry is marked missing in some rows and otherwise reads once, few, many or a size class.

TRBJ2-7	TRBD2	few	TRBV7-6	TGTGCCAGCAGCCTCTATAGCGGGGACGCCTACGAGCAGTACTTC	CASSLYSGDAYEQYF
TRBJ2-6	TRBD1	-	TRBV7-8	TGTGCCAGCAGCTTGACAGGGACGAGGGCCAACGTCCTGACTTTC	CASSLTGTRANVLTF
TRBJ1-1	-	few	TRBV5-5	TGTGCCAGCAGGGAACAATTTGGAGTGAACACTGAAGCTTTCTTT	CASREQFGVNTEAFF
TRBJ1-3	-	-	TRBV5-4	TGTGCCAGCAGCCCCGCAGGCATCGGAAACACCATATATTTT	CASSPAGIGNTIYF
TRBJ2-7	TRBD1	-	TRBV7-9	TGTGCCAGCAGCTCTACCACGGGACAGGGAGAATACGAGCAGTACTTC	CASSSTTGQGEYEQYF
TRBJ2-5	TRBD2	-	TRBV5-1	TGCGCCAGCAGCTCCTTTCCTAGCGGGAGTGGAGAGACCCAGTACTTC	CASSSFPSGSGETQYF
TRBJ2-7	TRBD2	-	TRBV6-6	TGTGCCAGCAGTCCGGGACTAGCGGGAGGCGAGCAGTACTTC	CASSPGLAGGEQYF
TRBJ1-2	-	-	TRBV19	TGTGCCAGTAGTATAGTTGACAGCCCCTATGGCTACACCTTC	CASSIVDSPYGYTF
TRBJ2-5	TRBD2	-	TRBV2	TGTGCCGTCGGCCGGGGGGGCCTAAGCCAAGAGACCCAGTACTTC	CAVGRGGLSQETQYF
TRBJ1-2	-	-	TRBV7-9	TGTGCCAGCAGCTTAGGCCAAGGACAGAGGGGATATGGCTACACCTTC	CASSLGQGQRGYGYTF
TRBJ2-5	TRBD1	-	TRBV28	TGTGCCAGCAGTTTCCTGCCCGGACAGGAACAAGAGACCCAGTACTTC	CASSFLPGQEQETQYF
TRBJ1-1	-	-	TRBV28	TGTGCCAGCAGGATGCCGGGGGGCACTGAAGCTTTCTTT	CASRMPGGTEAFF
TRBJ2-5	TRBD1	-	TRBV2	TGTGCCAGCACCCAGACTATGAGGGGGCGACAAGAGACCCAGTACTTC	CASTQTMRGRQETQYF
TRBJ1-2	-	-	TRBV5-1	TGCGCCAGCAGCTCAGGACTAAACTATGGCTACACCTTC	CASSSGLNYGYTF
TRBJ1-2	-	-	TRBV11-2	TGTGCCAGCAGCTTAGAGCGGGGGAATAGCTATGGCTACACCTTC	CASSLERGNSYGYTF
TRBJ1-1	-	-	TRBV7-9	TGTGCCAGCAGCTTAGCGCGAGGGTACAACACTGAAGCTTTCTTT	CASSLARGYNTEAFF
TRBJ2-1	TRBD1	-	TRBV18	TGTGCCAGCTCACCGTTGGGACAGGCCTACAATGAGCAGTTCTTC	CASSPLGQAYNEQFF
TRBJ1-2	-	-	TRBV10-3	TGTGCCATCAGTGATAAGGAGGGCTACACCTTC	CAISDKEGYTF
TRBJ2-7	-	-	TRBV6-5	TGTGCCAGCAGTTATTCCGGGGGAATATCCTACGAGCAGTACTTC	CASSYSGGISYEQYF
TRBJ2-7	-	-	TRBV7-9	TGTGCCAGCAGCACGGTTACCTACGAGCAGTACTTC	CASSTVTYEQYF
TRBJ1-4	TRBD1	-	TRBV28	TGTGCCAGCAGTGGACCCCATAGGACAGGGAAGGGTGAAAAACTGTTTTTT	CASSGPHRTGKGEKLFF
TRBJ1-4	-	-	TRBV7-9	TGTGCCAGCAGCTTAGGACAGGACGTTTGGGAAAAACTGTTTTTT	CASSLGQDVWEKLFF
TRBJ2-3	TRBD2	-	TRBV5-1	TGCGCCAGCAGCTTGGGACTAGCGGGGAGGAGAACAGATACGCAGTATTTT	CASSLGLAGRRTDTQYF
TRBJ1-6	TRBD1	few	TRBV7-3	TGTGCCAGCAGCAGACAGGGGTCGAGTAATTCACCCCTCCACTTT	CASSRQGSSNSPLHF
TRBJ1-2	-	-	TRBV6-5	TGTGCCAGCAGTTATGGGGCTGGGGTCTGGGGCTACACCTTC	CASSYGAGVWGYTF
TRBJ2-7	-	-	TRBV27	TGTGCCAGCAGCAGGAGTTCAGAAACAGGACAATACGAGCAGTACTTC	CASSRSSETGQYEQYF
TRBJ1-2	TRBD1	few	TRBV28	TGTGCCAGCAGTTTATTGACAGGGGTGTCTAATGGCTACACCTTC	CASSLLTGVSNGYTF
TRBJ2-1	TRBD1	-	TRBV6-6	TGTGCCAGCAGCCCCGGGACAGGGGCGGGGAATGAGCAGTTCTTC	CASSPGTGAGNEQFF
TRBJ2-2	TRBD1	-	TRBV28	TGTGCCAGCAGTTTAATGGGACAGGGTCGAGGGGAGCTGTTTTTT	CASSLMGQGRGELFF
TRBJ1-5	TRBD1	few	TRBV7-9	TGTGCCAGCAGCTCTACAGGGGGCGGAAGGCAGCCCCAGCATTTT	CASSSTGGGRQPQHF
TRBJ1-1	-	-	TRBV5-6	TGTGCCAGCAGCATTGACGGGTGGAGGTCAGGAGCTTTCTTT	CASSIDGWRSGAFF
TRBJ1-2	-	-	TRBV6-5	TGTGCCAGCCGTCCCCCCAGGCAGGGCAACAATGGCTACACCTTC	CASRPPRQGNNGYTF
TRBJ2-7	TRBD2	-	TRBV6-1	TGTGCCAGCAGTGACAGAACCCTAGCTAGCGGGAGTCAAAAAAGGGAGCAGTACTTC	CASSDRTLASGSQKREQYF
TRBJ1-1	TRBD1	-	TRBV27	TGTGCCAGCAGCCGGGACAGAAACACTGAAGCTTTCTTT	CASSRDRNTEAFF
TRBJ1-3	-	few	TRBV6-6	TGTGCCAGCAGTTACAACCAGGGCCTCTCTGGAAACACCATATATTTT	CASSYNQGLSGNTIYF
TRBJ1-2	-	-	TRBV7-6	TGTGCCAGCAGCGACAGCCACCCGACTAACTATGGCTACACCTTC	CASSDSHPTNYGYTF
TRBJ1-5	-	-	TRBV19	TGTGCCAGTTACCCCAGGGATCAGCCCCAGCATTTT	CASYPRDQPQHF
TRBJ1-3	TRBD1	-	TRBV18	TGTGCCAGCTCCCAAGGACAGGGGGCGACTGGAAACACCATATATTTT	CASSQGQGATGNTIYF
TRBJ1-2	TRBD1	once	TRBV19	TGTGCCAGTAGTTCCCCAACCCTAGGAGGGGGCAATGGCTACACCTTC	CASSSPTLGGGNGYTF